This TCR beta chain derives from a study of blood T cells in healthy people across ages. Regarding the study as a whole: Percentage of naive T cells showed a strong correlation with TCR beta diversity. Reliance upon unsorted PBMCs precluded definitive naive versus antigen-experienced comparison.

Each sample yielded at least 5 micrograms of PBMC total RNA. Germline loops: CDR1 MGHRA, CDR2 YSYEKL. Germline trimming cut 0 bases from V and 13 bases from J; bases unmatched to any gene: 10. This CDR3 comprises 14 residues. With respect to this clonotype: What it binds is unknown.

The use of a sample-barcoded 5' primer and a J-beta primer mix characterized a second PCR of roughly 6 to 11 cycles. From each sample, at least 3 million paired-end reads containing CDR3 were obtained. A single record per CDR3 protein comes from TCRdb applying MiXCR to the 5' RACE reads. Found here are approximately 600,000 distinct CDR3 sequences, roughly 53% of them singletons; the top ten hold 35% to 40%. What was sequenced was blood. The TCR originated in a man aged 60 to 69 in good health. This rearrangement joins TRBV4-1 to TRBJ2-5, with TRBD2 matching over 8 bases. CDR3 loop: CASSQERASGWMYF. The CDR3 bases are TGCGCCAGCAGCCAAGAAAGGGCTAGCGGGTGGATGTACTTC.